Listed below are T cell receptor beta chains from one sample, sequenced in a study of blood T cells in healthy people across ages. Each CDR3 protein gets one entry after TCRdb re-called the 5' RACE reads with MiXCR. The sample consists of 1.6 million or so distinct CDR3 sequences, about 35% of them appearing once. The sequenced sample was blood. These receptor sequences come from a woman aged 30 to 39 in good health. CDR3s include the opening cysteine and the closing phenylalanine or tryptophan. D genes are given only for firm matches. Size tells how often a clone was seen (once, few, many) or the class of an expanded clone, and some rows leave it out.

>TRBJ1-2|-|TRBV4-1|few
TGCGCCAGCAGCCAGCCGGGGCAGGGAATCCGGGGCTACACCTTC
CASSQPGQGIRGYTF
>TRBJ1-2|-|TRBV27|few
TGTGCCAGCAGTTCGAGGGCTTTTAGTGGCTACACCTTC
CASSSRAFSGYTF
>TRBJ2-7|-|TRBV24-1|-
TGTGCCACCAGTCGTATTTGGGGGGGCTACATCTCCTACGAGCAGTACTTC
CATSRIWGGYISYEQYF
>TRBJ2-7|TRBD1|TRBV7-2|-
TGTGCCAGCAGCAAGCGACAGGGGGGCACCTACGAGCAGTACTTC
CASSKRQGGTYEQYF
>TRBJ2-7|TRBD2|TRBV4-2|many
TGTGCCAGCAGCCACCCCGGGACTAGCGGGAGCCCACCCTACGAGCAGTACTTC
CASSHPGTSGSPPYEQYF
>TRBJ1-2|-|TRBV29-1|few
TGCAGCGTTGAAGCAAGGGATGCAGACTATGGCTACACCTTC
CSVEARDADYGYTF
>TRBJ2-3|-|TRBV27|-
TGTGCCAGGCCGACCCTGGGACCCTCTAAGTATTTT
CARPTLGPSKYF
>TRBJ2-1|TRBD1|TRBV6-4|-
TGTGCCAGCAGTGGCCTTGTTCGGACAGGCTGGATTAATGAGCAGTTCTTC
CASSGLVRTGWINEQFF
>TRBJ2-1|TRBD2|TRBV20-1|-
TGCAATGCTAGAGGACTAGTCTACAATGAGCAGTTCTTC
CNARGLVYNEQFF
>TRBJ2-1|-|TRBV20-1|-
TGCAGTGCTAGGAACCGACGCTCCTACAATGAGCAGTTCTTC
CSARNRRSYNEQFF
>TRBJ1-2|-|TRBV19|-
TGTGCCAGTAGTACACGGACTGAACTTTGGTATGGCTACACCTTC
CASSTRTELWYGYTF
>TRBJ2-5|-|TRBV9|many
TGTGCCAGCAGCCCCCCGTCCGGGGGGACCCAGTACTTC
CASSPPSGGTQYF
>TRBJ2-3|-|TRBV3-1|few
TGTGCCAGCAGCCAAGATCAAGTGGAACCCCCGACGCAGTATTTT
CASSQDQVEPPTQYF
>TRBJ2-7|TRBD2|TRBV29-1|once
TGCAGCGCTCGGCGGGAGGACTACGAGCAGTACTTC
CSARREDYEQYF
>TRBJ2-2|TRBD2|TRBV11-2|-
TGTGCCAGCAGCTCCGGGACTAGCGGGAGGAGGTACACCGGGGAGCTGTTTTTT
CASSSGTSGRRYTGELFF
>TRBJ2-7|TRBD1|TRBV6-1|few
TGTGCCAGCAGTGGACGACAGGGTTTCTACGAGCAGTACTTC
CASSGRQGFYEQYF
>TRBJ1-2|-|TRBV7-2|-
TGTGCCAGCAGCTTAATCTCGGGAGACGGGCTCCTCTCGGGCTACACCTTC
CASSLISGDGLLSGYTF
>TRBJ2-6|-|TRBV7-9|few
TGTGCCAGCAGCTTGATGGAAACTGGGGCCAACGTCCTGACTTTC
CASSLMETGANVLTF
>TRBJ1-2|-|TRBV6-2/TRBV6-3|-
TGTGCCAGCAGGACCTTCTATGGCTACACCTTC
CASRTFYGYTF
>TRBJ1-2|-|TRBV9|-
TGTGCCAGCAGCCCATCTCACTCTCCCCGGGAGAATGGCTACACCTTC
CASSPSHSPRENGYTF
>TRBJ2-4|-|TRBV7-9|-
TGTGCCAGCAGCCCCGGGCCCCAGGGCGCCTACGAACAGTACTTC
CASSPGPQGAYEQYF
>TRBJ1-2|-|TRBV7-9|many
TGTGCCAGCAGCTTAGCCGGATGGCATGGCTACACCTTC
CASSLAGWHGYTF
>TRBJ1-6|TRBD1|TRBV2|once
TGTGCCAGCAGTATAGAACAGGGGGTAAATAATTCACCCCTCCACTTT
CASSIEQGVNNSPLHF
>TRBJ1-1|-|TRBV4-2|once
TGTGCCAGCAGCCCCTACAGACTCAAGAACACTGAAGCTTTCTTT
CASSPYRLKNTEAFF
>TRBJ1-2|-|TRBV7-9|few
TGTGCCAGCAGCTTACTAGCGGACCCCTGGGGCTACACCTTC
CASSLLADPWGYTF
>TRBJ1-1|-|TRBV7-2|-
TGTGCCAGCAGCTCCTCCGGAATTATGAACACTGAAGCTTTCTTT
CASSSSGIMNTEAFF
>TRBJ2-1|-|TRBV2|few
TGTGCCAGCAGCGCAGGCTTTTGGGTCAATGAGCAGTTCTTC
CASSAGFWVNEQFF
>TRBJ2-3|TRBD2|TRBV7-8|-
TGTGCCAGCAGCATAAAGCGGGGGGGCAGAGCTAGCACAGATACGCAGTATTTT
CASSIKRGGRASTDTQYF